The present TCR beta chain was sequenced within a study of neurological immune-mediated disorders. The germline V gene has CDR1 MDHEN and CDR2 SYDVKM. J was trimmed by 1 base and V by 7 bases; bases with no gene match: 9. This CDR3 is built from 15 residues. TCRdb redid the calling of the 5' RACE reads with MiXCR, one entry per CDR3 protein. This table holds approximately 38,000 distinct CDR3 sequences, approximately 7.2% found once. This clonotype was seen many times. This chain connects TRBV28 to TRBJ2-7; 8 positions agree with TRBD1. The receptor was isolated from a man aged 45-65 years in good health. Input material: CD4+ T cells from blood. The chain's CDR3 is CASNKGQGQSYEQYF. CDR3 in DNA: TGTGCCAGCAACAAAGGACAGGGCCAGTCCTACGAGCAGTACTTC.